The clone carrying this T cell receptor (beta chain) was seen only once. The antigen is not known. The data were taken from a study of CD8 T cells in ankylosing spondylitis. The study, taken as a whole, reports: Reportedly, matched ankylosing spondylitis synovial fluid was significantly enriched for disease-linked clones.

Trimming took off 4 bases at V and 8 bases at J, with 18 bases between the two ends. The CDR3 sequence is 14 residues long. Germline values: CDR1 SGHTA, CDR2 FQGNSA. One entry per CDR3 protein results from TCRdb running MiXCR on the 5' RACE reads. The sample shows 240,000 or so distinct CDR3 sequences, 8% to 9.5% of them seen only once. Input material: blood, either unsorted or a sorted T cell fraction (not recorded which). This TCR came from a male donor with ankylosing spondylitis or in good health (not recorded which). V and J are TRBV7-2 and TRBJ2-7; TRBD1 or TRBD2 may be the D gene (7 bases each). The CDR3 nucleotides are TGTGCCAGCAGCTCGTTGGGAGGGGGCGCAAAGCAGTACTTC. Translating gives CASSSLGGGAKQYF.